This TCR beta chain was captured by sequencing in a study of CD8 T cells in ankylosing spondylitis (dated by TCRdb to 2017 to 2019). Turning to the overall study: T cell receptor beta repertoires were profiled in healthy donors and ankylosing spondylitis patients so that disease-linked TCR variants could be found. The full study cohort was made up of 25 ankylosing spondylitis patients and roughly 100 healthy donors. Samples of peripheral blood were taken, and for ankylosing spondylitis patients, synovial fluid was collected as well. The paper's findings and limits, for the study overall: A CD8+ phenotype was shown by the disease-linked clones, which were found at relatively low frequencies in peripheral blood. According to the report, matched synovial fluid samples from ankylosing spondylitis patients were significantly enriched for the disease-linked clones. Some motif variants had previously been reported in the synovial fluid and blood of reactive arthritis patients, which suggests shared mechanisms of disease initiation. A TCR beta motif of eight highly homologous amino acid variants appeared characteristic of blood from ankylosing spondylitis patients.

Including the terminal cysteine and phenylalanine, the CDR3 comprises 16 residues. The DNA shown is the 48-base CDR3, in frame from base 1. CDR1 and CDR2 are read off the germline V gene as SGHRS and YFSETQ. V loses 3 bases, J loses 4 bases, and the germline ends lie 19 bases apart. This clonotype was seen ten or more times. Its antigen is currently not known. Nothing much larger sits one base from this clone, and base qualities are not available. Sequencing instrument: Illumina HiSeq 2500. Quantitative 5'-RACE with molecular barcodes was used to prepare TCR beta libraries. The authors' pipeline ran thus. Disease-linked TCR variants were identified with a new computational method built on a probabilistic model of VDJ rearrangement. Using fastp at Q25 and MiXCR, TCRdb reprocessed the public reads and kept productive beta chains. Rows merge per CDR3 protein into single entries with the most common DNA and genes. The V and J calls reflect TCRdb's pipeline rather than the authors' work. The sample has over 150,000 distinct CDR3 sequences on record, about 20% of them singletons. About 4.3% of the sample lies in the top ten.

The sequenced material came from blood, either unsorted or a sorted T cell fraction (not recorded which). The rearrangement joined TRBV5-1 to TRBJ1-2, with an unclear D gene assignment. This sequence originates from a male donor between 10 and 30 years old with ankylosing spondylitis or in good health (not recorded which). Donor details come from another sample of the same person, matched by shared clones. The DNA is as follows: TGCGCCAGCAGCTCAATATCAGGCGGTTTCCTCTATGGCTACACCTTC. This yields the protein CASSSISGGFLYGYTF.